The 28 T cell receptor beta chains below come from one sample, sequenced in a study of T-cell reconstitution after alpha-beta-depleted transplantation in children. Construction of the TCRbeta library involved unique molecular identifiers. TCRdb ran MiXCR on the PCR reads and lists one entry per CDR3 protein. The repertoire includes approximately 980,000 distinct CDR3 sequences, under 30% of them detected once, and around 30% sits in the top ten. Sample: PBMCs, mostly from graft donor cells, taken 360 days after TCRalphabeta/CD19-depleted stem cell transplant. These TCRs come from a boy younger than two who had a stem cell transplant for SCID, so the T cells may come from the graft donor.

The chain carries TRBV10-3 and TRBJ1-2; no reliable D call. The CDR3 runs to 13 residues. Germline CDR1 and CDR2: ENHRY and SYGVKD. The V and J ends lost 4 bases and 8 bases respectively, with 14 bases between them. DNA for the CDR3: TGTGCCATCAGTGTGGAGGCAGGCGGGGGCTACACCTTC. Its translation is CAISVEAGGGYTF.

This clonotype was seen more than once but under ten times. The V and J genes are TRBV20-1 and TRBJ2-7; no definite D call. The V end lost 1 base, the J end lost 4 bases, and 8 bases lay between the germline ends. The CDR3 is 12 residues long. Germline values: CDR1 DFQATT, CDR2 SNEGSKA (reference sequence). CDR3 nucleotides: TGCAGTGCTAGAGGACTTGTATACGAGCAGTACTTC. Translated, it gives CSARGLVYEQYF.

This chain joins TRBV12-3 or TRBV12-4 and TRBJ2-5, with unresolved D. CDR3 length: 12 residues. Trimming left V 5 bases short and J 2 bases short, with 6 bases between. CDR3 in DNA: TGTGCCAGCAGTGCTTTTCAAGAGACCCAGTACTTC. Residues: CASSAFQETQYF.

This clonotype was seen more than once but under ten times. In DNA form, the CDR3 reads TGTGCCAGCAGTTTAAATAGCGGGGGTAGCACAGATACGCAGTATTTT. Amino acids: CASSLNSGGSTDTQYF. The J gene is TRBJ2-3, the V gene TRBV12-3 or TRBV12-4; 9 bases line up with TRBD2. J lost 0 bases, V lost 2 bases, and 3 bases had no gene match. The CDR3 is 16 residues long.

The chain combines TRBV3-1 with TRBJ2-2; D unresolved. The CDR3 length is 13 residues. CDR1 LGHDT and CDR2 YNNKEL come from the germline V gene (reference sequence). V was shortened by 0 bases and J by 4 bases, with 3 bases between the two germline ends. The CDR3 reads CASSQEPTGELFF. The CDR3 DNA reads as TGTGCCAGCAGCCAAGAGCCCACCGGGGAGCTGTTTTTT.

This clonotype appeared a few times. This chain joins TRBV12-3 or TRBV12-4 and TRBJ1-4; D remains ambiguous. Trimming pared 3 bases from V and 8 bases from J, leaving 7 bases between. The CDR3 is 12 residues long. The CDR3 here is CASSFFSEKLFF. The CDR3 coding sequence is TGTGCCAGCAGTTTTTTTTCCGAAAAACTGTTTTTT.

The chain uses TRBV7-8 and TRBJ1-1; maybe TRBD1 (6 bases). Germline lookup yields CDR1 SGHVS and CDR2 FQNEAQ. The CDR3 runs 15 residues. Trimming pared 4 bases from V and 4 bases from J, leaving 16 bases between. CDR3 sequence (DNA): TGTGCCAGCAGCTCGGGGGCCAGGAGGGGCACTGAAGCTTTCTTT. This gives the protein CASSSGARRGTEAFF. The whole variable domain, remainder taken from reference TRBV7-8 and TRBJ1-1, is GAGVSQSPRYKVAKRGQDVALRCDPISGHVSLFWYQQALGQGPEFLTYFQNEAQLDKSGLPSDRFFAERPEGSVSTLKIQRTQQEDSAVYLCASSSGARRGTEAFFGQGTRLTVV.

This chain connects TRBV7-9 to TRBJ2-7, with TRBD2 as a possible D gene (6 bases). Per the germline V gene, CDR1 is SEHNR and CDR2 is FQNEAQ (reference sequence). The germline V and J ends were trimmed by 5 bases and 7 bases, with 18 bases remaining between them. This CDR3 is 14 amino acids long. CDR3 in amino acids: CASSPMRDFGEQYF. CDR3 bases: TGTGCCAGCAGCCCGATGAGGGACTTCGGGGAGCAGTACTTC.

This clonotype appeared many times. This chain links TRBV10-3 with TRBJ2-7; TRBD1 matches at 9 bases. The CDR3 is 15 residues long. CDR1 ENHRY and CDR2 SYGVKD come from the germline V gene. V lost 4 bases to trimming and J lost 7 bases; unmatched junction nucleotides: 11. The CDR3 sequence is CAISVPGQGPNEQYF. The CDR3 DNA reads TGTGCCATCAGTGTACCGGGACAGGGCCCGAATGAGCAGTACTTC.

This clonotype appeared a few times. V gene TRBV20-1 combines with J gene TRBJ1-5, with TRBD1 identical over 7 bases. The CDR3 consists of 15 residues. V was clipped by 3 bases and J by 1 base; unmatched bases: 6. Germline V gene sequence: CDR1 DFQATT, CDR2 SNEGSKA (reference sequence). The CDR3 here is CSARAGTVSNQPQHF. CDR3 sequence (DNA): TGCAGTGCTAGGGCCGGGACAGTGAGCAATCAGCCCCAGCATTTT.

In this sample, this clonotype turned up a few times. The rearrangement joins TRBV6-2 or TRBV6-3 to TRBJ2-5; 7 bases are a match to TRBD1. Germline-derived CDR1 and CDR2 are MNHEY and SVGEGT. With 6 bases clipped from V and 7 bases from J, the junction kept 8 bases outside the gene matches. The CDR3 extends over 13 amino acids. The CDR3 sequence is CASSYDRAGTQYF. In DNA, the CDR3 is TGTGCCAGCAGCTACGACAGGGCCGGGACCCAGTACTTC.

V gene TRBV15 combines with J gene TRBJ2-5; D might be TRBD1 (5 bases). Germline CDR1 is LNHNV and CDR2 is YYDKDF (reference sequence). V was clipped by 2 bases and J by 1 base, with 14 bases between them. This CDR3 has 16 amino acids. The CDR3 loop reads CATSRPRQTPQETQYF. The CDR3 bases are TGTGCCACCAGCAGACCCCGACAGACACCCCAAGAGACCCAGTACTTC.

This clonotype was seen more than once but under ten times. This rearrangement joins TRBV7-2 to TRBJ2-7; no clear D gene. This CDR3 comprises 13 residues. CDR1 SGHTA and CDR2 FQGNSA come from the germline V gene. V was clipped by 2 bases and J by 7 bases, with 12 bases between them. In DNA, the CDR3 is TGTGCCAGCAGCTTAAACCCCCGGCTGGAGCAGTACTTC. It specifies CASSLNPRLEQYF.

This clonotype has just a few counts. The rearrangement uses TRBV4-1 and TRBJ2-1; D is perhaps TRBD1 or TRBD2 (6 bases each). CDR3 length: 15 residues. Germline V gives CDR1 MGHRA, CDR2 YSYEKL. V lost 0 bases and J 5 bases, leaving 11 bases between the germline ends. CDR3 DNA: TGCGCCAGCAGCCAAGATCGCGGGGACAACAATGAGCAGTTCTTC. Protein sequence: CASSQDRGDNNEQFF.

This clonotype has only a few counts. The CDR3 reads CAISEFSGGLEAFF. CDR3 sequence (DNA): TGTGCCATCAGTGAGTTTTCAGGGGGCCTTGAAGCTTTCTTT. V usage is TRBV10-3 and J usage is TRBJ1-1; TRBD1 matches at 8 bases. This CDR3 region has 14 residues. Germline-derived CDR1 and CDR2 are ENHRY and SYGVKD. Trimming at V came to 1 base and at J to 7 bases, leaving 5 bases not matched to a gene.

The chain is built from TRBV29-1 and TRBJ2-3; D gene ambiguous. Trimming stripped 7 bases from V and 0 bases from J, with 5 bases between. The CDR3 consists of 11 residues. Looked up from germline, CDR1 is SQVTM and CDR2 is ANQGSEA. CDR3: CSDQSTDTQYF. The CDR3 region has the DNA TGCAGCGACCAGAGCACAGATACGCAGTATTTT.

In DNA, the CDR3 is TGTGCCAGCAGCCAAGGCTCCTTCCCCAATGAGCAGTTCTTC. Translating gives CASSQGSFPNEQFF. The rearrangement uses TRBV3-1 and TRBJ2-1; D is unclear. This CDR3 contains 14 residues. Trimming took 1 base from V and 6 from J, leaving 10 bases between them. Germline assignment: CDR1 LGHDT and CDR2 YNNKEL (reference sequence).

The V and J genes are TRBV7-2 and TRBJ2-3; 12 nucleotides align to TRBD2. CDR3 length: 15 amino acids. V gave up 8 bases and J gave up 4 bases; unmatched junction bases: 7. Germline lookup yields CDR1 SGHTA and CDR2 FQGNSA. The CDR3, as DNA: TGTGCCAGCGGGCTAGCGGGGGGGAGGGCAGATACGCAGTATTTT. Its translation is CASGLAGGRADTQYF.

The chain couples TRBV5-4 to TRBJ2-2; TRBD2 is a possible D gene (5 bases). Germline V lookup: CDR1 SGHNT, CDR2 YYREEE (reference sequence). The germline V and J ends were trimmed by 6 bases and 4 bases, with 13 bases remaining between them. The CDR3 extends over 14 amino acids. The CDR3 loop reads CASTGDGLTGELFF. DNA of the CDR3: TGTGCCAGCACCGGCGATGGACTCACCGGGGAGCTGTTTTTT. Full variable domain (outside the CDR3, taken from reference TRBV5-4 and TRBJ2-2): ETGVTQSPTHLIKTRGQQVTLRCSSQSGHNTVSWYQQALGQGPQFIFQYYREEENGRGNFPPRFSGLQFPNYSSELNVNALELDDSALYLCASTGDGLTGELFFGEGSRLTVL.

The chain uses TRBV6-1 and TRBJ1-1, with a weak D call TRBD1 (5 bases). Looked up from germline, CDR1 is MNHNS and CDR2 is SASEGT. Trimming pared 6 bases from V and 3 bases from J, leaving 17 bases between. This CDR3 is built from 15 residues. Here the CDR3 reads CASSRRQFGDTEAFF. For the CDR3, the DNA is TGTGCCAGCAGCCGACGACAGTTCGGGGACACTGAAGCTTTCTTT.

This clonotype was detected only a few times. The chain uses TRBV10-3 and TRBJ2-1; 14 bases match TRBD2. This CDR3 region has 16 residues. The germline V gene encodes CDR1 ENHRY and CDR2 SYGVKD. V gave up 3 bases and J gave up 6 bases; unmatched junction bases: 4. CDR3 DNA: TGTGCCATCAGTGACTATGGGACTAGCGGGGGCAATGAGCAGTTCTTC. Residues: CAISDYGTSGGNEQFF.

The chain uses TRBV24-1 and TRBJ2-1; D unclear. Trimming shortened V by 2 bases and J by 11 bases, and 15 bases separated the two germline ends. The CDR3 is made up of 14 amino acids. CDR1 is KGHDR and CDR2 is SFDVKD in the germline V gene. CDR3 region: CATSDSRVPLKQFF. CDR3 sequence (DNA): TGTGCCACCAGTGATTCACGGGTCCCACTAAAGCAGTTCTTC.

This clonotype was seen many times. CDR3 in amino acids: CATSSSGAGNTIYF. In DNA, the CDR3 is TGTGCCACCAGCAGTTCGGGGGCCGGAAACACCATATATTTT. This chain connects TRBV15 to TRBJ1-3, with D maybe TRBD1 (6 bases). CDR1 is LNHNV, CDR2 YYDKDF, per germline (reference sequence). The CDR3 extends over 14 amino acids. V lost 3 bases to trimming and J lost 4 bases, with 10 bases between them.

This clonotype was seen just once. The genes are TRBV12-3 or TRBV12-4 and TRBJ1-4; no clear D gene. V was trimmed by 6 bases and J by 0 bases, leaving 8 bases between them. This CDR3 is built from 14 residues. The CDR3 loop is CASSKSSTNEKLFF. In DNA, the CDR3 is TGTGCCAGCAGCAAGAGCTCAACTAATGAAAAACTGTTTTTT.

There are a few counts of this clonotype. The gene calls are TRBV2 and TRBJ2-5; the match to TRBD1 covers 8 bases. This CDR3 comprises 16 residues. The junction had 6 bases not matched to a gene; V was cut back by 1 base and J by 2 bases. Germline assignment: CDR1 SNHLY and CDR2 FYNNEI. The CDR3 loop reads CASSEGQGMGQETQYF. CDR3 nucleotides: TGTGCCAGCAGTGAAGGACAGGGGATGGGGCAAGAGACCCAGTACTTC.

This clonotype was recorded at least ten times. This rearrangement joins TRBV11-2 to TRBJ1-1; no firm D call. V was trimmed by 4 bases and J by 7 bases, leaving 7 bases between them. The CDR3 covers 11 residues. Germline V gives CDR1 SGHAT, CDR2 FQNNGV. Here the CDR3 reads CASSSASEAFF. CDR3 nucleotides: TGTGCCAGCAGCTCCGCGAGTGAAGCTTTCTTT.

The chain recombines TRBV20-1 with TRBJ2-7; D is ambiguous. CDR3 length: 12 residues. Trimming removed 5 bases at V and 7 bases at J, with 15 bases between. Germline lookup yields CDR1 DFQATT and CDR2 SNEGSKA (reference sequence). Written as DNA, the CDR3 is TGCAGTGCTGCGACTGAATCGGATGAGCAGTACTTC. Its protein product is CSAATESDEQYF.

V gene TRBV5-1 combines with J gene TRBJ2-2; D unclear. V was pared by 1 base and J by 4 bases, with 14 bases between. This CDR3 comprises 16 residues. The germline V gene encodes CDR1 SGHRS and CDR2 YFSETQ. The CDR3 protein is CASSLSSRSSTGELFF. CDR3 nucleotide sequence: TGCGCCAGCAGCTTGAGTTCGAGAAGTAGCACCGGGGAGCTGTTTTTT.